This T cell receptor (beta chain) was found in a study of blood T cell repertoires in COVID-19. The germline V gene encodes CDR1 LGHDT and CDR2 YNNKEL (reference sequence). V was clipped by 2 bases and J by 7 bases; unmatched bases: 6. This CDR3 has 14 residues. Sequenced by immunoSEQ multiplex PCR; TCRdb stores in-frame clones only, minus some. The table shows approximately 210,000 clones, with under 90% occurring only once. Sequencing was carried out using PBMCs or T cells enriched from blood (not recorded which). J is TRBJ1-2 and V is TRBV3-1 (or the pseudogene TRBV3-2); 8 bases match TRBD1. The source is an older woman who had recovered from COVID-19. The CDR3 DNA sequence: TGTGCCAGCAGCCAACGGGGACAGGACCCTGGCTACACCTTC. It yields the protein CASSQRGQDPGYTF.